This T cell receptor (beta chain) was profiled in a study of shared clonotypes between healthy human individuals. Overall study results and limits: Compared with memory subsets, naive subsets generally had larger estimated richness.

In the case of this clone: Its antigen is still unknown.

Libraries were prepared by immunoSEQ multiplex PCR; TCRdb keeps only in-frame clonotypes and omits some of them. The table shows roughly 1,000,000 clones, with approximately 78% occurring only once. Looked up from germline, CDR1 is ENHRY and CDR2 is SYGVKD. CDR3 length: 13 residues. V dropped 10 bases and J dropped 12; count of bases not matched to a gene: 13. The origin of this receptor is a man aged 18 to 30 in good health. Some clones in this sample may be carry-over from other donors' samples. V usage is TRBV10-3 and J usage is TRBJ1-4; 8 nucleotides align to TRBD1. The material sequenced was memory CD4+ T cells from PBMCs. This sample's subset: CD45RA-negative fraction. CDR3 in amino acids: CATLRGTGEELFF. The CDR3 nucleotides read TGTGCCACCCTCCGGGGGACAGGCGAAGAACTGTTTTTT.